One and the same sample provided the 21 T cell receptor beta chains below, sequenced in a study of T cells after yellow fever vaccination. One entry per CDR3 protein results from TCRdb running MiXCR on the 5' RACE reads. The sample records about 340,000 distinct CDR3 sequences, 8.7% being singletons. The sample was PBMCs, taken on the day of the first yellow fever vaccination. The receptors were gathered from a man aged 18 to 29 who received the YFV17D yellow fever vaccine.

DNA for the CDR3: TGTGCCAGCAGCTGGGGGGGTGGGGCGAGCACAGATACGCAGTATTTT. This sequence encodes CASSWGGGASTDTQYF. The chain is built from TRBV5-4 and TRBJ2-3; the match to TRBD2 covers 7 bases. Losses at the gene ends were 3 bases for V and 0 bases for J; bases not matched to a gene: 7. Germline loops: CDR1 SGHNT, CDR2 YYREEE (reference sequence). This CDR3 has 16 amino acids.

This chain uses TRBV10-3 with TRBJ2-2, with a tentative D call TRBD2 (6 bases). V dropped 6 bases and J dropped 0 bases, with 14 bases sitting between them. This CDR3 contains 16 residues. Germline lookup yields CDR1 ENHRY and CDR2 SYGVKD. The CDR3 region has the DNA TGTGCCATCAGCACCTCGCGGGGATCGAACACCGGGGAGCTGTTTTTT. Amino acid sequence: CAISTSRGSNTGELFF.

The V call is TRBV20-1, the J call TRBJ2-5; D ambiguous. With 6 bases removed from V and 0 bases from J, the gap between germline ends came to 11 bases. The CDR3 loop spans 13 amino acids. From germline, CDR1 is DFQATT and CDR2 SNEGSKA (reference sequence). CDR3: CSAKTAYQETQYF. The CDR3 DNA follows: TGCAGTGCAAAGACCGCGTACCAAGAGACCCAGTACTTC.

The chain links TRBV12-3 or TRBV12-4 to TRBJ1-2, with TRBD1 as a possible D gene (6 bases). The V end was cut by 5 bases, the J end by 4 bases, with 20 bases between. The CDR3 covers 16 residues. The CDR3 nucleotides read TGTGCCAGCAGTGGGGGGGACACTTCAAATTTCTATGGCTACACCTTC. Encoded protein: CASSGGDTSNFYGYTF.

In this sample, this clonotype turned up many times. DNA of the CDR3: TGTGCCAGCAGCCTCACACGGTACAATGAGCAGTTCTTC. Amino acids: CASSLTRYNEQFF. The gene calls are TRBV4-2 and TRBJ2-1; D is unresolved. This CDR3 contains 13 residues. Trimming removed 4 bases from V and 4 bases from J, with 8 bases in between. Per germline, CDR1 LGHNA and CDR2 YNFKEQ.

This chain joins TRBV7-9 and TRBJ2-1, with D possibly TRBD1 on 6 matching bases. This CDR3 has 11 residues. Trimming stripped 5 bases from V and 9 bases from J, with 8 bases between. Germline V gene lookup returns CDR1 SEHNR and CDR2 FQNEAQ (reference sequence). CDR3 sequence: CASSQGFEQFF. The CDR3 DNA reads as TGTGCCAGCAGCCAGGGGTTTGAGCAGTTCTTC.

This clonotype was detected ten times or more. The chain combines TRBV4-1 with TRBJ1-1; tentative D call: TRBD1 (5 bases). Germline loops: CDR1 MGHRA, CDR2 YSYEKL. With 2 bases removed from V and 0 bases from J, the gap between germline ends came to 16 bases. The CDR3 has 17 amino acids. CDR3 in DNA: TGCGCCAGCAGCCAACGGGGACGGGGACTATTGAACACTGAAGCTTTCTTT. It specifies CASSQRGRGLLNTEAFF.

There are a few counts of this clonotype. The chain is built from TRBV6-5 and TRBJ2-5; 7 nucleotides match TRBD2. This CDR3 comprises 16 residues. Germline V gene data show CDR1 as MNHEY and CDR2 as SVGAGI. V lost 0 bases to trimming and J lost 7 bases; unmatched junction nucleotides: 11. This chain's CDR3 is CASSYSQGGERGTQYF. The CDR3 bases are TGTGCCAGCAGTTACTCGCAGGGCGGGGAGCGGGGGACCCAGTACTTC.

This clonotype has only a few counts. The V gene is TRBV7-9, the J gene TRBJ2-1; D could derive from TRBD1 or TRBD2 (6 bases each). This CDR3 region has 14 residues. CDR1 and CDR2 (germline): SEHNR, FQNEAQ (reference sequence). V lost 5 bases and J 9 bases, leaving 17 bases between the germline ends. The CDR3 reads CASSPPGASFEQFF. For the CDR3, the DNA is TGTGCCAGCAGCCCCCCGGGGGCCTCTTTTGAGCAGTTCTTC.

V is TRBV14 and J is TRBJ2-1; D ambiguous. The ends were cut back, 3 bases at V and 7 bases at J, with 10 bases in the middle. In germline, CDR1 is SGHDN, CDR2 FVKESK. The CDR3 has 13 residues. CDR3 DNA sequence: TGTGCCAGCAGCCACGCAGGTGGGAATGAGCAGTTCTTC. It codes for CASSHAGGNEQFF. The full variable domain, rest sourced from reference TRBV14 and TRBJ2-1, is EAGVTQFPSHSVIEKGQTVTLRCDPISGHDNLYWYRRVMGKEIKFLLHFVKESKQDESGMPNNRFLAERTGGTYSTLKVQPAELEDSGVYFCASSHAGGNEQFFGPGTRLTVL.

The CDR3, as DNA: TGTGCCAGCAGCCAAGACGGAGATAATTCACCCCTCCACTTT. Amino acids: CASSQDGDNSPLHF. The chain links TRBV4-2 to TRBJ1-6; D is undetermined. The CDR3 consists of 14 residues. In germline, CDR1 is LGHNA, CDR2 YNFKEQ. Trimming pared 0 bases from V and 5 bases from J, leaving 5 bases between.

In its sample, this clonotype was seen many times. The chain recombines TRBV7-2 with TRBJ1-2; D is perhaps TRBD1 (5 bases). CDR3 length: 16 residues. V was cut by 4 bases and J by 4 bases, with 19 bases left in between. Per the germline V gene, CDR1 is SGHTA and CDR2 is FQGNSA. DNA of the CDR3: TGTGCCAGCAGCTCTTATATGGGGACGGCCTTCTATGGCTACACCTTC. This encodes CASSSYMGTAFYGYTF.

This clonotype has just a few counts. The chain has TRBV7-9 and TRBJ2-1, with 8 bases matching TRBD1. J gave up 8 bases and V 3 bases, and 9 bases lay outside the gene matches. This CDR3 has 15 amino acids. Germline V gives CDR1 SEHNR, CDR2 FQNEAQ (reference sequence). CDR3 sequence (DNA): TGTGCCAGCAGCTTTCGTGGCAGGGGGCCGGATGAGCAGTTCTTC. Its protein is CASSFRGRGPDEQFF. Filled out from reference TRBV7-9 and TRBJ2-1, the complete variable domain reads DTGVSQNPRHKITKRGQNVTFRCDPISEHNRLYWYRQTLGQGPEFLTYFQNEAQLEKSRLLSDRFSAERPKGSFSTLEIQRTEQGDSAMYLCASSFRGRGPDEQFFGPGTRLTVL.

This clonotype was found a few times. This chain uses TRBV4-1 with TRBJ1-2; 9 nucleotides align to TRBD1. Germline lookup yields CDR1 MGHRA and CDR2 YSYEKL. The V gene end was trimmed by 5 bases and the J gene end by 5 bases; junction bases not matched to a gene: 6. The CDR3 has 14 residues. The CDR3 sequence: CASSTGTGRYGYTF. For the CDR3, the DNA is TGCGCCAGCAGCACCGGGACAGGGAGGTATGGCTACACCTTC.

This clonotype was seen only a few times. The J gene is TRBJ2-5, the V gene TRBV3-1, with TRBD1 matching over 7 bases. The ends lost 4 bases at V and 7 bases at J; junction bases unmatched: 12. Germline V gene lookup returns CDR1 LGHDT and CDR2 YNNKEL (reference sequence). The CDR3 covers 15 residues. CDR3 nucleotides: TGTGCCAGCAGCCCCCGAGAGACAGGGTATGGGACCCAGTACTTC. Its protein is CASSPRETGYGTQYF.

The J gene is TRBJ1-2, the V gene TRBV7-2; TRBD1 agrees at 9 bases. Germline lookup yields CDR1 SGHTA and CDR2 FQGNSA. The CDR3 has 15 residues. With 5 bases clipped from V and 3 bases from J, the junction kept 7 bases outside the gene matches. The CDR3 region is CASSPDRGKYYGYTF. The DNA of the CDR3 is TGTGCCAGCAGCCCCGACAGGGGGAAGTACTATGGCTACACCTTC.

The table lists this clonotype with a few counts. The chain employs TRBV9 and TRBJ2-5; the match to TRBD2 covers 10 bases. Per the germline V gene, CDR1 is SGDLS and CDR2 is YYNGEE. This CDR3 contains 15 residues. The V gene end was trimmed by 4 bases and the J gene end by 6 bases; junction bases not matched to a gene: 9. The CDR3 region has the DNA TGTGCCAGCAGCCCACAGCGGGGGGGCCGACAGACCCAGTACTTC. Translated, it gives CASSPQRGGRQTQYF.

V usage is TRBV5-1 and J usage is TRBJ2-3; 7 bases line up with TRBD2. CDR3 length: 14 residues. Per germline, CDR1 SGHRS and CDR2 YFSETQ. After removal of 0 bases from V and 3 bases from J, the junction contained 1 base not matched to a gene. The CDR3 DNA follows: TGCGCCAGCAGCTTGGAGCGGGATACAGATACGCAGTATTTT. The encoded protein is CASSLERDTDTQYF.

This chain connects TRBV18 to TRBJ2-1; no clear D gene. Germline values: CDR1 KGHSH, CDR2 LQKENI. The CDR3 runs 15 residues. The V and J ends lost 8 bases and 6 bases respectively, with 20 bases between them. CDR3 nucleotides: TGTGCCAGCCGGGTCCAAATCCGGTCTAGCAATGAGCAGTTCTTC. It encodes CASRVQIRSSNEQFF.

The chain recombines TRBV7-2 with TRBJ2-2; D unresolved. The CDR3 extends over 16 amino acids. Germline lookup yields CDR1 SGHTA and CDR2 FQGNSA. V dropped 5 bases and J dropped 0 bases, with 13 bases sitting between them. This CDR3 reads CASSPTAVSNTGELFF. The CDR3 DNA reads as TGTGCCAGCAGCCCGACGGCAGTCTCGAACACCGGGGAGCTGTTTTTT.

The chain carries TRBV6-5 and TRBJ1-6, with D possibly being TRBD1 (6 bases). The CDR3 is made up of 15 amino acids. Germline V gene data show CDR1 as MNHEY and CDR2 as SVGAGI. V was cut by 0 bases and J by 8 bases, with 11 bases left in between. The CDR3 region is CASSYSSRGDSPLHF. For the CDR3, the DNA is TGTGCCAGCAGTTACTCGTCCAGGGGTGATTCACCCCTCCACTTT.